Each of the 9 T cell receptor beta chains below was sequenced from the same sample in a study of response to subunit inactivated influenza vaccine. TCRdb recomputed calls from the RT-PCR reads with MiXCR, one row per CDR3 protein. The sample consists of about 650,000 distinct CDR3 sequences, 15% to 18% of them appearing once. This specimen consisted of PBMCs from blood, obtained roughly 12 days after vaccination. The receptor source for this set is a man in his forties or fifties who received an inactivated influenza vaccine.

There are many counts of this clonotype. The genes are TRBV12-3 or TRBV12-4 and TRBJ2-1; D might be TRBD2 (5 bases). The CDR3 consists of 15 residues. Trimming removed 2 bases from V and 3 bases from J, with 11 bases in between. The CDR3 bases are TGTGCCAGCAGTTTATCCCTCGGGATCTACAATGAGCAGTTCTTC. Protein product: CASSLSLGIYNEQFF.

There are many counts of this clonotype. The chain employs TRBV6-1 and TRBJ2-5; D is perhaps TRBD2 (5 bases). The V end lost 5 bases, the J end lost 1 base, and 17 bases lay between the germline ends. The V gene's germline CDR1 is MNHNS and CDR2 SASEGT. The CDR3 is 16 residues long. The CDR3: CASSSGPSDLQETQYF. CDR3 in DNA: TGTGCCAGCAGTAGCGGTCCTTCAGACCTCCAAGAGACCCAGTACTTC.

This chain connects TRBV20-1 to TRBJ2-5; D might be TRBD1 (5 bases). CDR3 length equals 13 residues. Germline V gene sequence: CDR1 DFQATT, CDR2 SNEGSKA (reference sequence). Deletions cut 1 base from V and 3 bases from J, with 9 bases between. CDR3 DNA: TGCAGTGCTAGAGCGACAGCAAAAGAGACCCAGTACTTC. Amino acids: CSARATAKETQYF.

This clonotype was seen only a few times. The chain joins TRBV12-3 or TRBV12-4 to TRBJ1-2, with D unclear. This CDR3 is 14 amino acids long. Trimming removed 9 bases from V and 9 bases from J, with 23 bases in between. The CDR3: CASVLGPAGLSYTF. For the CDR3, the DNA is TGTGCCAGTGTCCTGGGCCCGGCGGGCCTCAGCTACACCTTC.

In this sample, this clonotype turned up a few times. This chain uses TRBV11-1 with TRBJ2-2, with TRBD2 matching over 14 bases. CDR1 SGHAT and CDR2 FQDESV come from the germline V gene (reference sequence). Trimming at V came to 5 bases and at J to 5 bases, leaving 13 bases not matched to a gene. The CDR3 runs 19 residues. Here the CDR3 DNA reads TGTGCCAGCAGCGAATTTCCCGGGACTAGCGGGAGTCCTACCGGGGAGCTGTTTTTT. This gives the protein CASSEFPGTSGSPTGELFF.

This clonotype was counted only a few times. This CDR3 is CASSLIIWGVNTGELFF. CDR3 nucleotide sequence: TGTGCCAGCAGCTTAATAATTTGGGGGGTGAACACCGGGGAGCTGTTTTTT. The chain carries TRBV7-2 and TRBJ2-2, with D possibly TRBD2 on 6 matching bases. This CDR3 spans 17 amino acids. Between the trimmed V and J ends, which lost 2 bases and 1 base, there was a span of 14 bases. In germline, CDR1 is SGHTA, CDR2 FQGNSA.

V usage is TRBV20-1 and J usage is TRBJ1-1; no clear D gene. From germline, CDR1 is DFQATT and CDR2 SNEGSKA (reference sequence). The CDR3 is 15 amino acids. V lost 2 bases, J lost 4 bases, and 17 bases lay in between. For the CDR3, the DNA is TGCAGTGCTAGACCCGGCTCCAGCGGAGGCACTGAAGCTTTCTTT. It specifies CSARPGSSGGTEAFF.

The rearrangement joins TRBV5-1 to TRBJ2-3; 13 bases fit TRBD2. The length of the CDR3 is 16 residues. CDR1 is SGHRS, CDR2 YFSETQ, per germline. Trimming took 4 bases from V and 4 from J; bases not matched to a gene: 6. CDR3: CASSRRLAGGPDTQYF. The CDR3 nucleotides read TGCGCCAGCAGCCGTAGACTAGCGGGGGGCCCAGATACGCAGTATTTT.

This clonotype was found a few times. V gene TRBV20-1 combines with J gene TRBJ2-1; the D gene is possibly TRBD1 (5 bases). The CDR3 contains 16 residues. V was pared by 1 base and J by 2 bases, with 15 bases between. Germline lookup yields CDR1 DFQATT and CDR2 SNEGSKA (reference sequence). CDR3 in DNA: TGCAGTGCTAGAGTAAGGGCAGGGATCACCTACAATGAGCAGTTCTTC. It translates to CSARVRAGITYNEQFF.